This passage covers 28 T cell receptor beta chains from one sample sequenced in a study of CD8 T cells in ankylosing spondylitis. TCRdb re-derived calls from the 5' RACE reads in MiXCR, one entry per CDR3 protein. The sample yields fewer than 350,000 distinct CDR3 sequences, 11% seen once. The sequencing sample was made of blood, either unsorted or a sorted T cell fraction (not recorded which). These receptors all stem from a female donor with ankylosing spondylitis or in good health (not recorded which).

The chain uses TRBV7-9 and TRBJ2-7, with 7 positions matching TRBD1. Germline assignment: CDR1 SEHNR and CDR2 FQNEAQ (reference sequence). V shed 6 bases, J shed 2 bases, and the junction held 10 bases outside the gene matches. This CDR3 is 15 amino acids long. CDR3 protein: CASRLGTVAPYEQYF. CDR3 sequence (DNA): TGTGCCAGCAGGCTAGGGACAGTCGCGCCCTACGAGCAGTACTTC.

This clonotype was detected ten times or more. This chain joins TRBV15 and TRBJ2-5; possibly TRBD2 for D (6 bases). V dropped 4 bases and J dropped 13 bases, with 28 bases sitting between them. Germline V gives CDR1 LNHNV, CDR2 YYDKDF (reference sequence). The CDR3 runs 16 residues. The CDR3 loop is CATSIGTIGGYSVPYF. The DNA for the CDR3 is TGTGCCACCAGCATAGGAACGATCGGAGGGTACTCAGTCCCGTACTTC.

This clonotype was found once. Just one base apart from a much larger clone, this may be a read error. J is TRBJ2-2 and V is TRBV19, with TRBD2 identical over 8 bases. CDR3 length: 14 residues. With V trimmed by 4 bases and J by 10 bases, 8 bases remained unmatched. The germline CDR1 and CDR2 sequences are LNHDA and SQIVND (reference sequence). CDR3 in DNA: TGTGCCAGTAGTACGGGACTAGTGGTCGTGGAGCTGTTTTTT. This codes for CASSTGLVVVELFF. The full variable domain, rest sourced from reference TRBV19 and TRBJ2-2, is DGGITQSPKYLFRKEGQNVTLSCEQNLNHDAMYWYRQDPGQGLRLIYYSQIVNDFQKGDIAEGYSVSREKKESFPLTVTSAQKNPTAFYLCASSTGLVVVELFFGEGSRLTVL.

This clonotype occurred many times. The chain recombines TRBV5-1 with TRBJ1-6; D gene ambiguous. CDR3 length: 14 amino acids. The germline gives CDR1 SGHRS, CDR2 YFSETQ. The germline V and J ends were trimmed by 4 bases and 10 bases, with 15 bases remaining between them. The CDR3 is CASSRRHDLSPLHF. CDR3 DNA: TGCGCCAGCAGCCGAAGACACGACCTATCACCCCTCCACTTT. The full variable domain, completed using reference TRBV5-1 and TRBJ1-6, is KAGVTQTPRYLIKTRGQQVTLSCSPISGHRSVSWYQQTPGQGLQFLFEYFSETQRNKGNFPGRFSGRQFSNSRSEMNVSTLELGDSALYLCASSRRHDLSPLHFGNGTRLTVT.

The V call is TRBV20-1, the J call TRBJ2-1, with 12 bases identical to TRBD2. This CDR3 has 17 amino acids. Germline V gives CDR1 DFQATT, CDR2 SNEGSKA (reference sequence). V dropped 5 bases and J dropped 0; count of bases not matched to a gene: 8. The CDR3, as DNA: TGCAGTGCTTTCGGGACTAGCGGGTCCAGCTCCTACAATGAGCAGTTCTTC. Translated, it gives CSAFGTSGSSSYNEQFF.

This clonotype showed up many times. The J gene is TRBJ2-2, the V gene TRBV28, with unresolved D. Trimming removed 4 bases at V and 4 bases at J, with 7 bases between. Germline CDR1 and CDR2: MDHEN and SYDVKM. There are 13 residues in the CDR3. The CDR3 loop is CASSSLTTGELFF. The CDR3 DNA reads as TGTGCCAGCAGTTCACTGACCACCGGGGAGCTGTTTTTT.

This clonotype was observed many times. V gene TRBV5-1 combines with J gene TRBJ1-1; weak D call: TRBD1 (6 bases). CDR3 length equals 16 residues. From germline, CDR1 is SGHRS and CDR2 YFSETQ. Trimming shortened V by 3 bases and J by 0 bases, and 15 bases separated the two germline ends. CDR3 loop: CASSSQGLLLNTEAFF. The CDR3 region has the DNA TGCGCCAGCAGCTCGCAGGGGTTGTTACTGAACACTGAAGCTTTCTTT.

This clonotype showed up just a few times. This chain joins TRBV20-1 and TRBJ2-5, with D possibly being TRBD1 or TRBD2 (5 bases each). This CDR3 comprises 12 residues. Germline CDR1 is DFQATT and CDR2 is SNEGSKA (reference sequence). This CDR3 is CREETAVRSQYF. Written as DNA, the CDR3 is TGCAGGGAGGAGACAGCAGTTCGGTCCCAGTACTTC.

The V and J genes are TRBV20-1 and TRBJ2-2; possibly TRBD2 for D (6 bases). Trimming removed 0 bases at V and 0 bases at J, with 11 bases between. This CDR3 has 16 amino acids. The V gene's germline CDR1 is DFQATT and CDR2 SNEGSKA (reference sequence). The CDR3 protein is CSARDLRDSNTGELFF. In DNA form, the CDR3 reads TGCAGTGCTAGAGATCTAAGGGACTCGAACACCGGGGAGCTGTTTTTT.

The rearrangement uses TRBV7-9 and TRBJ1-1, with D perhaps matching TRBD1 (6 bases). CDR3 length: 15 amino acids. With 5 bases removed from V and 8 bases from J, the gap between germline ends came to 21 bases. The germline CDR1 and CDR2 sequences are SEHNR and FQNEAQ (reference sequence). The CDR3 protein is CASSLSGTRESEAFF. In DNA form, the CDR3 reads TGTGCCAGCAGCCTTTCCGGGACACGGGAATCAGAAGCTTTCTTT.

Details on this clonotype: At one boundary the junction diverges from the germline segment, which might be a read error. The CDR3 DNA is TGTGCCACCAGCGTAAACGGTAACTCTGGAAACACCATATATTTT. This codes for CATSVNGNSGNTIYF. This sequence joins TRBV9 and TRBJ1-3; no clear D gene. Per germline, CDR1 SGDLS and CDR2 YYNGEE. The CDR3 has 15 residues.

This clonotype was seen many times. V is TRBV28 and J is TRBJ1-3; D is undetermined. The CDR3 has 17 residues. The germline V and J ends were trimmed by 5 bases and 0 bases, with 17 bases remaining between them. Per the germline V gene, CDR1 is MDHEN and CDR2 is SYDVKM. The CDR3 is CASSGLRGRNSGNTIYF. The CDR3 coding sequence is TGTGCCAGCAGTGGACTACGTGGCAGGAACTCTGGAAACACCATATATTTT. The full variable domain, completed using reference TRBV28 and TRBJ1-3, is DVKVTQSSRYLVKRTGEKVFLECVQDMDHENMFWYRQDPGLGLRLIYFSYDVKMKEKGDIPEGYSVSREKKERFSLILESASTNQTSMYLCASSGLRGRNSGNTIYFGEGSWLTVV.

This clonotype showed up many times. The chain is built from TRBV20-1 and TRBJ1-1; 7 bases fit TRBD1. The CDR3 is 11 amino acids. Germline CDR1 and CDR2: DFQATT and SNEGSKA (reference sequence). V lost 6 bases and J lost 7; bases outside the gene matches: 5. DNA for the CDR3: TGCAGTGCCCGGGGACAGTATGAAGCTTTCTTT. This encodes CSARGQYEAFF.

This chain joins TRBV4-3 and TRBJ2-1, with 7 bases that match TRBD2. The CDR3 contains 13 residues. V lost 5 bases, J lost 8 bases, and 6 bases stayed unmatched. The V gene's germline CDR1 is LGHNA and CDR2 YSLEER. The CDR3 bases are TGCGCCAGCAGCGTCACTAGCGTCGATGAGCAGTTCTTC. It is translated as CASSVTSVDEQFF.

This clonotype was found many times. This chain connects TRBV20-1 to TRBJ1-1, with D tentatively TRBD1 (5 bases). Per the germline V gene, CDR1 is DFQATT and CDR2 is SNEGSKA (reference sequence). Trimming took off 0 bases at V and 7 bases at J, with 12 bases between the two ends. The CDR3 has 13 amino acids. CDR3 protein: CSAREYMGLEAFF. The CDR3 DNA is TGCAGTGCTAGAGAGTACATGGGGCTTGAAGCTTTCTTT.

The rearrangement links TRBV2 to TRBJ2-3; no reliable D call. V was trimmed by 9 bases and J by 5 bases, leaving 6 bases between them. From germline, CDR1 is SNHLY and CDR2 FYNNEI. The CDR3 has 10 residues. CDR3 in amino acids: CASGEDTQYF. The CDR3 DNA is TGTGCCAGTGGGGAAGATACGCAGTATTTT.

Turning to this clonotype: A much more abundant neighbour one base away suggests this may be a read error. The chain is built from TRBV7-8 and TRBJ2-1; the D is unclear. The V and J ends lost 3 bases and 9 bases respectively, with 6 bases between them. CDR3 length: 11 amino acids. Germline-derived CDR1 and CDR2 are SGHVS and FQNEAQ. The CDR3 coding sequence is TGTGCCAGCAGCTTGGTCCGTGAGCAGTTCTTC. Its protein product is CASSLVREQFF.

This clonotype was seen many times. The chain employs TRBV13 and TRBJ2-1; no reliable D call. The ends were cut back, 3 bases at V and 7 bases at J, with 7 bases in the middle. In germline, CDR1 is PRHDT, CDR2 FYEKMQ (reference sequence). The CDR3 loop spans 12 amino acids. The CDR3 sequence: CASSFSSNEQFF. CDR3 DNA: TGTGCCAGCAGCTTCAGTAGTAATGAGCAGTTCTTC.

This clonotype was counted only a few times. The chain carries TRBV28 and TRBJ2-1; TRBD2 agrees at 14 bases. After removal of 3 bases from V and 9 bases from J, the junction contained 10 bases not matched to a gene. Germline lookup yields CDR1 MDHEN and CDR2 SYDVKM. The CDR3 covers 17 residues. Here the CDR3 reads CASSFGTSGGLLGEQFF. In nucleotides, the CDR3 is TGTGCCAGCAGTTTCGGGACTAGCGGGGGCCTTTTGGGTGAGCAGTTCTTC. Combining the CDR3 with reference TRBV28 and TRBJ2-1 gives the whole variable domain DVKVTQSSRYLVKRTGEKVFLECVQDMDHENMFWYRQDPGLGLRLIYFSYDVKMKEKGDIPEGYSVSREKKERFSLILESASTNQTSMYLCASSFGTSGGLLGEQFFGPGTRLTVL.

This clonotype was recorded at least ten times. DNA of the CDR3: TGTGCCAGCAGCGTGGGACTCCGGGACACCATATATTTT. This gives the protein CASSVGLRDTIYF. The chain combines TRBV7-9 with TRBJ1-3, with a tentative D call TRBD1 (5 bases). Trimming took off 5 bases at V and 8 bases at J, with 13 bases between the two ends. The germline CDR1 and CDR2 sequences are SEHNR and FQNEAQ (reference sequence). CDR3 size: 13 residues.

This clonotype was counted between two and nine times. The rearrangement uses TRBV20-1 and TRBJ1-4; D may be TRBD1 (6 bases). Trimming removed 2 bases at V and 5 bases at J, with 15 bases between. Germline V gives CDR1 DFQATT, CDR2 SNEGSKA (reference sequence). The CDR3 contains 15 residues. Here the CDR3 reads CSARPIGGPNEKLFF. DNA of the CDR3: TGCAGTGCTAGACCCATAGGGGGGCCGAATGAAAAACTGTTTTTT.

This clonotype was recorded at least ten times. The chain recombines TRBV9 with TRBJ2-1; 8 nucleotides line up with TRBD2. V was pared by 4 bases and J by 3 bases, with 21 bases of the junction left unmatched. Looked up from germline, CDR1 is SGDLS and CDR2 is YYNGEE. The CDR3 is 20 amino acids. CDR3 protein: CASSTTLRDIAGTSYNEQFF. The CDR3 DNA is TGTGCCAGCAGCACAACCCTCCGGGACATCGCCGGGACTAGCTACAATGAGCAGTTCTTC.

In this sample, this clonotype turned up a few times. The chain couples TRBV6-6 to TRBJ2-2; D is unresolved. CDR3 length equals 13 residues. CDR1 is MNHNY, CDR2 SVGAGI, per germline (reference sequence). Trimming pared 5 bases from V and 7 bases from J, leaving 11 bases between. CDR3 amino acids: CASSPLLVGELFF. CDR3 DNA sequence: TGTGCCAGCAGTCCGCTCCTGGTCGGGGAGCTGTTTTTT.

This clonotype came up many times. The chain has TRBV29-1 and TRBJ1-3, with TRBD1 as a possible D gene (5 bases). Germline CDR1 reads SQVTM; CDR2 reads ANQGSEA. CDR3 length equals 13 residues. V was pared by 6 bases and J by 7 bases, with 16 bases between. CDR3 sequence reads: CSVSRGRGNTIYF. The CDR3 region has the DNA TGCAGCGTCAGCCGGGGTCGGGGGAACACCATATATTTT.

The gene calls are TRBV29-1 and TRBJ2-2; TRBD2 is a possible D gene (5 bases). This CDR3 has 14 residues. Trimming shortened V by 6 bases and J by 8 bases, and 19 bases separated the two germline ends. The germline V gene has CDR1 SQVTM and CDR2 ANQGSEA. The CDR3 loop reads CSVRRPTPGGELFF. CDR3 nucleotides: TGCAGCGTAAGGAGACCCACCCCGGGGGGGGAGCTGTTTTTT.

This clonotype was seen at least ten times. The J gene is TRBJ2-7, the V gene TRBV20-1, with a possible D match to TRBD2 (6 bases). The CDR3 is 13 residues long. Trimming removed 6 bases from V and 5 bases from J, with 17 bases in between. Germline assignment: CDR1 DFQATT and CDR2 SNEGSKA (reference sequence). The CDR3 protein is CSARDWRSDEQYF. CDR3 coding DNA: TGCAGTGCCCGGGACTGGCGATCCGACGAGCAGTACTTC.

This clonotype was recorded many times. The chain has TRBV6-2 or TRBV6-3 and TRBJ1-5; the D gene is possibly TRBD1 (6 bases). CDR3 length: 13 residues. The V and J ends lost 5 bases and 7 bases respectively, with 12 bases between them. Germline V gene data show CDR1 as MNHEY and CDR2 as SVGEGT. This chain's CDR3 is CASSNQGNQPQHF. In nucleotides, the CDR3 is TGTGCCAGCAGTAACCAGGGGAACCAGCCCCAGCATTTT.

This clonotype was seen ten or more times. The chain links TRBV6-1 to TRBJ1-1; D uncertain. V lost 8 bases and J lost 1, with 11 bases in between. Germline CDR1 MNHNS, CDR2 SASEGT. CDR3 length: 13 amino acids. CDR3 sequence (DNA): TGTGCCAGCTCAAGGACTACGAACACTGAAGCTTTCTTT. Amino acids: CASSRTTNTEAFF.